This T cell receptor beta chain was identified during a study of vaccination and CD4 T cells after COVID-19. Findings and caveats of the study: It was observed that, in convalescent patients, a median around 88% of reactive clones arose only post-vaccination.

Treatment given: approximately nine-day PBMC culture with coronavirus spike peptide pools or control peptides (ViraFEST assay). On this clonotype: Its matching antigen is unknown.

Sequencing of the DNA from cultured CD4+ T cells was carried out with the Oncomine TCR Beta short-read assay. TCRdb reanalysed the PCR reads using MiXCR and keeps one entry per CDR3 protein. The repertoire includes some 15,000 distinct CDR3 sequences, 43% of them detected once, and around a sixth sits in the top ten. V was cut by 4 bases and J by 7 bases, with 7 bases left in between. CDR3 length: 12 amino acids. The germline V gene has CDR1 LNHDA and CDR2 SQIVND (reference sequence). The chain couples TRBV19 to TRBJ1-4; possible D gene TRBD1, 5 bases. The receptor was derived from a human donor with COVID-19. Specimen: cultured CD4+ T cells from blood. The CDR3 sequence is CASSRGGEKLFF. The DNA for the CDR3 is TGTGCCAGTAGTAGGGGGGGTGAAAAACTGTTTTTT.